A single sample is the source of the 31 T cell receptor beta chains below, sequenced in a study of CD8+ T cells in alopecia areata. The treatment denotes: oral pan-JAK inhibitor, 5-10 mg twice daily. TCR sequencing used cDNA made by reverse transcription of extracted RNA. Measured with immunoSEQ multiplex PCR; TCRdb has only the in-frame clones, and not every one. The data contain some 200,000 clones, 55% to 70% of them singletons. The sample consisted of CD4+ T cells sorted from blood, taken at week 4, from a patient treated with tofacitinib. The receptors stem from a human donor with alopecia areata.

This chain connects TRBV27 to TRBJ1-2; D gene ambiguous. CDR3 length equals 16 residues. V was trimmed by 6 bases and J by 7 bases, leaving 24 bases between them. The germline V gene encodes CDR1 MNHEY and CDR2 SMNVEV (reference sequence). CDR3: CASRDVGWGSLGGYTF. The CDR3 DNA sequence: TGTGCCAGCAGAGATGTTGGATGGGGATCCCTGGGTGGCTACACCTTC.

The chain has TRBV11-2 and TRBJ2-7; the match to TRBD2 covers 8 bases. Germline CDR1 SGHAT, CDR2 FQNNGV. The junction had 5 bases not matched to a gene; V was cut back by 1 base and J by 3 bases. CDR3 length: 15 amino acids. CDR3 coding DNA: TGTGCCAGCAGCTTAGTACCGGGGGGGAACTACGAGCAGTACTTC. This translates into CASSLVPGGNYEQYF.

The V and J genes are TRBV30 and TRBJ1-5; 7 bases agree with TRBD1. Trimming at V came to 1 base and at J to 5 bases, leaving 8 bases not matched to a gene. CDR3 length equals 15 residues. CDR1 is GTSNPN, CDR2 SVGIG, per germline (reference sequence). DNA of the CDR3: TGTGCCTGGAGTGCCATAGGAGGGGGCCATCAGCCCCAGCATTTT. Protein sequence: CAWSAIGGGHQPQHF.

The rearrangement links TRBV7-2 to TRBJ2-7; 8 bases agree with TRBD2. The V segment lost 5 bases and the J segment 4 bases; nucleotides outside the gene matches: 10. The CDR3 totals 15 residues. Germline loops: CDR1 SGHTA, CDR2 FQGNSA. CDR3 in DNA: TGTGCCAGCAGCCAAGGCCGGGGGGGACCTTACGAGCAGTACTTC. This codes for CASSQGRGGPYEQYF.

This chain links TRBV5-4 with TRBJ2-5; D is perhaps TRBD1 (5 bases). The CDR3 has 14 residues. CDR1 SGHNT and CDR2 YYREEE come from the germline V gene (reference sequence). The germline V and J ends were trimmed by 2 bases and 1 base, with 9 bases remaining between them. CDR3 region: CASSFKGPQETQYF. Here the CDR3 DNA reads TGTGCCAGCAGCTTCAAGGGGCCCCAAGAGACCCAGTACTTC.

V and J are TRBV15 and TRBJ1-1, with D possibly matching TRBD1 (5 bases). The CDR3 has 17 residues. V dropped 0 bases and J dropped 0 bases, with 14 bases sitting between them. Germline lookup yields CDR1 LNHNV and CDR2 YYDKDF (reference sequence). In nucleotides, the CDR3 is TGTGCCACCAGCAGAGATGTTTCTGCACAGGTGAACACTGAAGCTTTCTTT. Amino acids: CATSRDVSAQVNTEAFF.

CDR3 residues: CAWSRRQGETEAFF. The DNA of the CDR3 is TGTGCCTGGAGTCGTCGGCAGGGGGAGACTGAAGCTTTCTTT. This chain connects TRBV30 to TRBJ1-1; the match to TRBD1 covers 7 bases. Germline V lookup: CDR1 GTSNPN, CDR2 SVGIG (reference sequence). The CDR3 is 14 amino acids. Trimming cost V 2 bases and J 5 bases; bases outside gene matches: 8.

This sequence joins TRBV29-1 and TRBJ2-3, with a tentative D call TRBD1 (6 bases). This CDR3 is 13 amino acids long. V lost 7 bases, J lost 4 bases, and 15 bases lay in between. Germline CDR1 reads SQVTM; CDR2 reads ANQGSEA. The CDR3 nucleotides are TGCAGCGCTGTGACAGGAACGTCAGATACGCAGTATTTT. It codes for CSAVTGTSDTQYF.

The chain links TRBV29-1 to TRBJ1-2; possibly TRBD1 for D (6 bases). Trimming shortened V by 4 bases and J by 4 bases, and 10 bases separated the two germline ends. This CDR3 region has 12 residues. Germline V CDR1 and CDR2: SQVTM, ANQGSEA. CDR3 nucleotides: TGCAGCGTTGTAGGACAGCGCTATGGCTACACCTTC. Its translation: CSVVGQRYGYTF. Filled out from reference TRBV29-1 and TRBJ1-2, the complete variable domain reads SAVISQKPSRDICQRGTSLTIQCQVDSQVTMMFWYRQQPGQSLTLIATANQGSEATYESGFVIDKFPISRPNLTFSTLTVSNMSPEDSSIYLCSVVGQRYGYTFGSGTRLTVV.

The V call is TRBV25-1, the J call TRBJ2-3; 12 bases are a match to TRBD2. CDR3 length: 17 residues. The germline CDR1 and CDR2 sequences are MGHDK and SYGVNS. V lost 1 base, J lost 1 base, and 3 bases stayed unmatched. The CDR3 spells CASSESWTSGGTDTQYF. The CDR3 coding sequence is TGTGCCAGCAGTGAATCTTGGACTAGCGGGGGCACAGATACGCAGTATTTT.

This clone was seen a handful of times. The chain couples TRBV5-1 to TRBJ1-2, with 7 bases lining up with TRBD1. This CDR3 has 16 residues. V was clipped by 1 base and J by 4 bases; unmatched bases: 10. Looked up from germline, CDR1 is SGHRS and CDR2 is YFSETQ. Here the CDR3 reads CASSLTGQASGYGYTF. As DNA, the CDR3 is TGCGCCAGCAGCTTGACCGGACAGGCGTCTGGCTATGGCTACACCTTC. The whole variable domain, remainder taken from reference TRBV5-1 and TRBJ1-2, is KAGVTQTPRYLIKTRGQQVTLSCSPISGHRSVSWYQQTPGQGLQFLFEYFSETQRNKGNFPGRFSGRQFSNSRSEMNVSTLELGDSALYLCASSLTGQASGYGYTFGSGTRLTVV.

This clone appeared a few times. The V and J genes are TRBV7-2 and TRBJ2-3; tentative D call: TRBD2 (6 bases). This CDR3 is 13 amino acids long. Germline V gene sequence: CDR1 SGHTA, CDR2 FQGNSA. V was cut by 2 bases and J by 7 bases, with 10 bases left in between. CDR3 bases: TGTGCCAGCAGCTTACGGAGGGGAAATACGCAGTATTTT. Translating gives CASSLRRGNTQYF.

The gene calls are TRBV7-2 and TRBJ2-7, with D hard to call. CDR3 size: 12 residues. CDR1 and CDR2 from the germline V gene are SGHTA and FQGNSA. The V gene lost 5 bases and the J gene lost 2 bases, with 7 bases spanning the gap. The CDR3 nucleotides are TGTGCCAGCAGCACCGGCGCCTACGAGCAGTACTTC. Protein product: CASSTGAYEQYF. Based on the CDR3 plus reference TRBV7-2 and TRBJ2-7, the full variable domain is GAGVSQSPSNKVTEKGKDVELRCDPISGHTALYWYRQSLGQGLEFLIYFQGNSAPDKSGLPSDRFSAERTGGSVSTLTIQRTQQEDSAVYLCASSTGAYEQYFGPGTRLTVT.

CDR3 DNA sequence: TGTGCCAGCAGCCGGGACAGTCGCCAGTACTTC. It encodes CASSRDSRQYF. V usage is TRBV6-5 and J usage is TRBJ2-5, with TRBD1 matching 7 bases. Trimming took 6 bases from V and 10 from J; bases not matched to a gene: 5. This CDR3 spans 11 amino acids. Germline V CDR1 and CDR2: MNHEY, SVGAGI.

V and J are TRBV5-6 and TRBJ2-6; D perhaps matches TRBD2 (6 bases). CDR3 length: 15 amino acids. Per the germline V gene, CDR1 is SGHDT and CDR2 is YYEEEE. Trimming removed 3 bases from V and 1 base from J, with 8 bases in between. The CDR3 here is CASSSEGSGANVLTF. CDR3 DNA sequence: TGTGCCAGCAGCTCGGAGGGGTCTGGGGCCAACGTCCTGACTTTC.

This clone has more than one count but fewer than ten. The chain joins TRBV29-1 to TRBJ2-5; D gene ambiguous. CDR1 SQVTM and CDR2 ANQGSEA come from the germline V gene. The CDR3 length is 12 residues. Trimming took 7 bases from V and 2 from J, leaving 11 bases between them. The CDR3 loop reads CSASAAQETQYF. The DNA for the CDR3 is TGCAGCGCCTCAGCCGCACAAGAGACCCAGTACTTC.

The chain is built from TRBV2 and TRBJ2-3; D may correspond to TRBD1 or TRBD2 (5 bases each). Germline CDR1 reads SNHLY; CDR2 reads FYNNEI. This CDR3 spans 14 amino acids. V was clipped by 6 bases and J by 4 bases, with 14 bases between them. CDR3 region: CASRFGEGPDTQYF. The CDR3, as DNA: TGTGCCAGCAGATTCGGAGAGGGGCCAGATACGCAGTATTTT.

V is TRBV19 and J is TRBJ1-1; D is possibly TRBD1 (5 bases). The CDR3 is 13 amino acids. Looked up from germline, CDR1 is LNHDA and CDR2 is SQIVND (reference sequence). V was pared by 9 bases and J by 4 bases, with 15 bases between. CDR3 in amino acids: CASRQQGGTEAFF. The CDR3 coding sequence is TGTGCCAGCCGCCAGCAGGGAGGCACTGAAGCTTTCTTT.

The chain carries TRBV2 and TRBJ1-2; weak D call: TRBD1 (6 bases). The CDR3 has 15 residues. The germline gives CDR1 SNHLY, CDR2 FYNNEI. Trimming stripped 8 bases from V and 4 bases from J, with 20 bases between. This chain's CDR3 is CASLALGGGGYGYTF. DNA for the CDR3: TGTGCCAGCCTAGCCTTAGGAGGGGGAGGCTATGGCTACACCTTC.

The rearrangement links TRBV7-3 to TRBJ2-7, with D possibly matching TRBD1 (5 bases). This CDR3 contains 15 residues. The germline gives CDR1 SGHTA, CDR2 FQGTGA. Trimming took 2 bases from V and 3 from J, leaving 14 bases between them. CDR3 residues: CASSLGPGSDYEQYF. For the CDR3, the DNA is TGTGCCAGCAGCTTAGGTCCAGGGTCGGACTACGAGCAGTACTTC.

The chain uses TRBV4-1 and TRBJ2-3; D is perhaps TRBD1 or TRBD2 (6 bases each). V was cut by 1 base and J by 4 bases, with 21 bases left in between. The CDR3 runs 18 residues. Germline lookup yields CDR1 MGHRA and CDR2 YSYEKL. CDR3 in amino acids: CASSQAGGTRGTPDTQYF. The CDR3 DNA follows: TGCGCCAGCAGCCAAGCCGGCGGGACACGGGGAACACCAGATACGCAGTATTTT.

The table lists this clone with a few counts. The chain has TRBV7-9 and TRBJ1-1, with 10 bases aligning to TRBD1. The CDR3 is 15 residues long. The V gene end was trimmed by 3 bases and the J gene end by 5 bases; junction bases not matched to a gene: 6. Germline lookup yields CDR1 SEHNR and CDR2 FQNEAQ (reference sequence). In DNA form, the CDR3 reads TGTGCCAGCAGCTTCCCCGGGACAGGGGTGACTGAAGCTTTCTTT. Its translation: CASSFPGTGVTEAFF.

This sequence joins TRBV5-6 and TRBJ2-1; D may match TRBD1 or TRBD2 (6 bases each). The CDR3 length is 16 residues. The germline CDR1 and CDR2 sequences are SGHDT and YYEEEE. The V gene lost 4 bases and the J gene lost 7 bases, with 21 bases spanning the gap. The CDR3 loop reads CASSKRLAGGGNEQFF. The CDR3 nucleotides read TGTGCCAGCAGCAAACGGTTAGCCGGGGGCGGGAATGAGCAGTTCTTC.

This clone occurred a few times. The same CDR3 arises from other DNA sequences in this sample as well. The chain links TRBV29-1 to TRBJ1-2; 8 positions match TRBD1. Unmatched junction bases numbered 10, after V lost 6 bases and J lost 7 bases. This CDR3 contains 13 residues. Germline V gene lookup returns CDR1 SQVTM and CDR2 ANQGSEA. This chain's CDR3 is CSVETGQGGGYTF. The CDR3 DNA follows: TGCAGCGTCGAGACCGGACAGGGAGGTGGCTACACCTTC.

The chain has TRBV30 and TRBJ2-4, with TRBD2 matching over 9 bases. This CDR3 has 14 residues. Germline CDR1 GTSNPN, CDR2 SVGIG (reference sequence). V was pared by 6 bases and J by 4 bases, with 7 bases of the junction left unmatched. CDR3 region: CACERGASKNIQYF. The CDR3 nucleotides are TGTGCCTGCGAGCGGGGGGCGTCAAAAAACATTCAGTACTTC.

The gene calls are TRBV4-1 and TRBJ1-2; D might be TRBD1 (5 bases). The length of the CDR3 is 16 residues. Germline V lookup: CDR1 MGHRA, CDR2 YSYEKL. The ends were cut back, 4 bases at V and 0 bases at J, with 15 bases in the middle. The CDR3 DNA is TGCGCCAGCAGCCCCGGGGGAAGGTATACTAACTATGGCTACACCTTC. Translated: CASSPGGRYTNYGYTF.

This clone was observed a single time. The rearrangement links TRBV27 to TRBJ1-1; the match to TRBD1 covers 7 bases. CDR1 MNHEY and CDR2 SMNVEV come from the germline V gene (reference sequence). V trimming: 8 bases; J trimming: 5 bases; junction bases outside the gene matches: 8. The CDR3 spans 13 residues. CDR3 region: CASLSRGQTEAFF. CDR3 DNA sequence: TGTGCCAGCCTATCGAGGGGGCAAACTGAAGCTTTCTTT.

In DNA form, the CDR3 reads TGCGCCAGCAGCAGGTGGGTCACAGATACGCAGTATTTT. Translation: CASSRWVTDTQYF. The chain is built from TRBV5-1 and TRBJ2-3; D is ambiguous. The CDR3 loop spans 13 amino acids. Per germline, CDR1 SGHRS and CDR2 YFSETQ. Trimming removed 4 bases from V and 2 bases from J, with 8 bases in between.

This clone appeared a few times. The rearrangement uses TRBV4-1 and TRBJ1-2, with D possibly TRBD1 on 5 matching bases. Germline V lookup: CDR1 MGHRA, CDR2 YSYEKL. Trimming pared 0 bases from V and 4 bases from J, leaving 15 bases between. The CDR3 has 16 amino acids. The chain's CDR3 is CASSQDGAQASYGYTF. The CDR3 bases are TGCGCCAGCAGCCAAGATGGGGCTCAGGCTAGCTATGGCTACACCTTC.

The chain employs TRBV7-9 and TRBJ1-6, with 10 bases lining up with TRBD1. Germline values: CDR1 SEHNR, CDR2 FQNEAQ (reference sequence). Germline trimming cut 5 bases from V and 7 bases from J; bases unmatched to any gene: 8. The CDR3 length is 16 residues. CDR3 in amino acids: CASSLGAGQGNSPLHF. The CDR3, as DNA: TGTGCCAGCAGCCTAGGGGCGGGACAGGGGAATTCACCCCTCCACTTT.

The rearrangement links TRBV4-3 to TRBJ1-2; D gene ambiguous. Trimming left V 0 bases short and J 4 bases short, with 15 bases between. This CDR3 has 16 amino acids. Germline-derived CDR1 and CDR2 are LGHNA and YSLEER. This chain's CDR3 is CASSQDHPLNLYGYTF. The DNA for the CDR3 is TGCGCCAGCAGCCAAGATCATCCCTTAAACCTCTATGGCTACACCTTC.